Reported below is one T cell receptor beta chain. Its antigen is not yet known. No base-level quality is on record; no much larger clone is a single base apart. The sample originates from a study of naive and memory T cell subsets (dated by TCRdb to about 2017). In terms of the full investigation: Sorted naive and memory T cell subsets from peripheral blood were analyzed in the study using a UMI-based, open-source pipeline for TCR alpha and beta sequencing. Complete agreement was observed between the functional CMV T cell responses and the IgG serology results. RNA was DNase-treated and reverse transcribed with TCR constant-region primers, mostly using SuperScript III. Beyond this particular receptor, the publication reports: A few larger clonotypes were found in naive repertoires, especially CD8, and these larger clonotypes were possibly memory cells re-expressing CD45RA. RNA-based TCR counts may be influenced by expression changes linked to T cell activation and differentiation. The repertoire findings for the naive and memory subsets could not be validated against a ground truth, as none was available. In both CD4 and CD8 cells, the Gini index increased while Shannon and inverse Simpson diversity decreased from naive through CM, EM and EMRA. TCR abundance followed a power law whose exponent differed between naive and memory subsets but was consistent across the three individuals. Each clonotype was defined as a single alpha or beta chain sequence rather than as a paired alpha/beta receptor. Once error correction was done, more than 90% of naive TCR sequences showed up just once, which made the naive abundance distributions much steeper than those of the memory subsets.

The library was built by means of UMI-ligation and nested PCR. To cover both TRBC1 and TRBC2, the beta constant-region primer consisted of an equimolar mix of two oligonucleotides. Four rounds of PCR, combining the SP2 primer with nested alpha and beta constant-region primers, were used to amplify the ligated cDNA. A single-stranded oligonucleotide containing the SP2 primer and a 12-nucleotide UMI was joined to the 3' end of the cDNA by T4 RNA ligase 1. Incubation of the ligation reaction was carried out at 16 degrees C for about 20-24 hours. To avoid over-amplification, PCR2 was usually performed as a SYBR Green qPCR and halted once a predetermined threshold was reached. Every purification after the first one was done using Agencourt AMPure XP magnetic beads. Library amounts were measured by Qubit and library quality was assessed on a TapeStation, where the main peak was expected at around 650 bp. Pooled libraries were sequenced on an Illumina MiSeq with v2 2x251 paired-end kits, typically giving 1-2 million reads per sample. Each sample library was pooled at around 4.1 nM, and roughly 4.5-7% PhiX was included to improve cluster recognition. The authors' analysis ran thus. FASTQ reads processed by Demultiplexor were assigned V and J genes by Decombinator through tag matching that tolerated a single base-pair mismatch. Collapsinator used UMIs to correct both sequencing errors and frequency errors arising from PCR heterogeneity. CDR3Translator translated TCRs and extracted CDR3s from the conserved cysteine to the FGXG phenylalanine, flagging non-productive sequences. Gini, Shannon entropy and inverse Simpson indices were calculated on repertoires subsampled to equal numbers of UMI-defined TCRs. Within the linear range, a power law was fitted to clonotype abundance distributions using maximum likelihood. When run on a single naive CD8 sample, MIGEC and the pipeline yielded similar UMI counts, similar unique TCR numbers and similar clonal distributions. One analysis removed from the naive repertoire any naive TCRs that were also found in any memory subset from the same donor. Repertoires were searched for several thousand CMV-associated CDR3 sequences compiled from VDJdb and a published dataset. TCRdb reprocessing: public reads trimmed at Q25 with fastp, clones called with MiXCR, in-frame beta chains kept. Records with the same CDR3 protein are collapsed into one entry carrying the most frequent genes and DNA. V and J calls and clone size were set by TCRdb, not the authors. The sample table holds roughly 140,000 distinct CDR3 sequences, of which about 20% were seen once. The ten largest clones take up approximately 0.63% of the sample.

The germline V gene yields LGHNA for CDR1 and YSLEER for CDR2. The CDR3 runs 16 residues from the cysteine to the phenylalanine. The kept DNA is CDR3 alone, 48 bases in frame from the first base. V drops 0 bases and J drops 3 bases, leaving 12 bases in between. Separate amplification of TCR alpha and beta chain libraries was performed from the second PCR step onward. To determine each donor's CMV status, fresh PBMCs were stimulated overnight with CMV viral lysate, and IFNgamma production from CD4+ T cells was then assessed. CD4 T cells were positively selected using Miltenyi beads, after which CD8 T cells were positively selected from the CD4-negative fraction. After staining for CD3, CD4, CD8, CD45RA, CD27 and a live/dead dye, cells were sorted on a BD Aria II into four subsets based on CD45RA and CD27. Blood came from three healthy volunteers, each fractionated into CD4 and CD8 T cells and then into four differentiation subsets. Around 110 ml of peripheral blood was taken from each donor, and PBMC were separated by density-gradient centrifugation on Ficoll-Paque PLUS. Sorted cells were lysed in RLT buffer, and RNA was extracted with a Qiagen RNeasy kit and stored at -80°C.

This clonotype was sampled from a human donor in good health. Sequencing used naive CD8+ T cells from blood. Read against the paper, the sample's cell subset or site label means: naive T cells, CD45RA high CD27+. The rearranged chain carries TRBV4-3 and TRBJ1-5; the D gene is not confidently resolved. The bases read TGCGCCAGCAGCCAAGATCGTGGGCAGCTCAATCAGCCCCAGCATTTT. It encodes CASSQDRGQLNQPQHF.